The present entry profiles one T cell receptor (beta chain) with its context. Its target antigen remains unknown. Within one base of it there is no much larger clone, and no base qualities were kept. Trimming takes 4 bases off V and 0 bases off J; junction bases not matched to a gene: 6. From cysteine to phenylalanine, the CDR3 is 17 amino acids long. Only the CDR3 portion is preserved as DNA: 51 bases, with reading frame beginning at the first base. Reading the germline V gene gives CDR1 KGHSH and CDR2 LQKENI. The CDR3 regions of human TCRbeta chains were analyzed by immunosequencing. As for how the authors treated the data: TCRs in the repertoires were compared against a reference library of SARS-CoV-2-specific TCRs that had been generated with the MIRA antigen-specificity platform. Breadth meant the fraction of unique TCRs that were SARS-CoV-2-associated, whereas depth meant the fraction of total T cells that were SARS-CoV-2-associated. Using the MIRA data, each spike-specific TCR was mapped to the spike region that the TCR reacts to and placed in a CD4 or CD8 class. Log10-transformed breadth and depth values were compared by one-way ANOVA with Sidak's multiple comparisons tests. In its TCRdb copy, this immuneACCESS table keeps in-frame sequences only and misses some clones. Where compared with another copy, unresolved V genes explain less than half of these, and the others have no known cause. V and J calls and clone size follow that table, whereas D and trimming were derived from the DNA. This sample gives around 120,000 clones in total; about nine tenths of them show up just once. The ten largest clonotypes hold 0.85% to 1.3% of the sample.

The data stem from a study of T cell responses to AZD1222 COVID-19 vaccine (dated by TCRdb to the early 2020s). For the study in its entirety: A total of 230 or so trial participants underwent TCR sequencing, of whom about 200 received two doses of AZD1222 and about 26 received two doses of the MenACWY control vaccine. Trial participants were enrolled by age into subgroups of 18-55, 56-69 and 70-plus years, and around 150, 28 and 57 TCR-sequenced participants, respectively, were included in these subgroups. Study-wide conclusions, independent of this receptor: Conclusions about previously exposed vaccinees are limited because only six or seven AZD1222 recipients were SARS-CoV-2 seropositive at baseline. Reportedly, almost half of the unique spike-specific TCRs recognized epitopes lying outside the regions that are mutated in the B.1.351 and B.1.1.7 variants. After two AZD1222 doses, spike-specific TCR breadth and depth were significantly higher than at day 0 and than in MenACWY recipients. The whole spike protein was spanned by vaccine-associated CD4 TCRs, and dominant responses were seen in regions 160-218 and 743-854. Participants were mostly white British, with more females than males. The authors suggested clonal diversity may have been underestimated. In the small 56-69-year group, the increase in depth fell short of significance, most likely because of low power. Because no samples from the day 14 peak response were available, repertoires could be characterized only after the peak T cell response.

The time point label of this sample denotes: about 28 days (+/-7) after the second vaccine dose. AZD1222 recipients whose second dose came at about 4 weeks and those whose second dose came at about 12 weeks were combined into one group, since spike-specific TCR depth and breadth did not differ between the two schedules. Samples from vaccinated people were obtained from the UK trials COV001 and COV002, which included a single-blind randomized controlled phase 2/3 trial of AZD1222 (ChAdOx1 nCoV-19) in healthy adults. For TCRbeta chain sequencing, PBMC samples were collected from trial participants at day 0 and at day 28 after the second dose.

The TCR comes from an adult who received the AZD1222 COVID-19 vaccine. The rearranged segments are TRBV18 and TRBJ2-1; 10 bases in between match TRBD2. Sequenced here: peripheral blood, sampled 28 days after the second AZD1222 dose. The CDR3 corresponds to CASSLQGLASSYNEQFF. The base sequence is TGTGCCAGCTCACTTCAGGGACTAGCGAGCTCCTACAATGAGCAGTTCTTC. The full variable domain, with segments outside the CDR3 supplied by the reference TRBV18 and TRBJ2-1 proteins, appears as NAGVMQNPRHLVRRRGQEARLRCSPMKGHSHVYWYRQLPEEGLKFMVYLQKENIIDESGMPKERFSAEFPKEGPSILRIQQVVRGDSAAYFCASSLQGLASSYNEQFFGPGTRLTVL.